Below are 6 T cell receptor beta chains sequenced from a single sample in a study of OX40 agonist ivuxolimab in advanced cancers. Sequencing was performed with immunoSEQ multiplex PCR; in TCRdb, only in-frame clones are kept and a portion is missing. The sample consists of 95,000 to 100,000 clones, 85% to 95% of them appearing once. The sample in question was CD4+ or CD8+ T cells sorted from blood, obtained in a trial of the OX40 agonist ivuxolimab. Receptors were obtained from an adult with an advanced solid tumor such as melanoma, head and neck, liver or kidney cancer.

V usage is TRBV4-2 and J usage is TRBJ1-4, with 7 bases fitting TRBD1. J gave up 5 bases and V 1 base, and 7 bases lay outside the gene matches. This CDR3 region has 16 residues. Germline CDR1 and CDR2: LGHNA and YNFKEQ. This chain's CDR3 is CASSQGSGTVNEKLFF. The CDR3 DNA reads TGTGCCAGCAGCCAAGGTTCCGGGACAGTAAATGAAAAACTGTTTTTT.

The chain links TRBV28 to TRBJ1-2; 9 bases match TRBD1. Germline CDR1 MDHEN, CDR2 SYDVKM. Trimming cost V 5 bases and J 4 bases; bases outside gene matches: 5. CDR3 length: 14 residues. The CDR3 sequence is CASSGPGQGYGYTF. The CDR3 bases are TGTGCCAGCAGTGGTCCGGGACAGGGCTATGGCTACACCTTC.

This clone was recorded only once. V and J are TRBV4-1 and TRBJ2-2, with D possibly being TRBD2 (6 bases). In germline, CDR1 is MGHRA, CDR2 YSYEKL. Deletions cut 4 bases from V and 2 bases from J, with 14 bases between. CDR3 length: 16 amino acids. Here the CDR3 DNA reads TGCGCCAGCAGCCGTGCAGGAGGGTTTAACACCGGGGAGCTGTTTTTT. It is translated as CASSRAGGFNTGELFF.

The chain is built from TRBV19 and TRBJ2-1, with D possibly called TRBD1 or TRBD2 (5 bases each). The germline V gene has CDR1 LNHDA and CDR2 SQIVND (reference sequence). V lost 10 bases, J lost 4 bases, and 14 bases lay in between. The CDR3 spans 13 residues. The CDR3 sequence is CATQRGDYNEQFF. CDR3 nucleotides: TGTGCCACTCAACGAGGGGATTACAATGAGCAGTTCTTC.

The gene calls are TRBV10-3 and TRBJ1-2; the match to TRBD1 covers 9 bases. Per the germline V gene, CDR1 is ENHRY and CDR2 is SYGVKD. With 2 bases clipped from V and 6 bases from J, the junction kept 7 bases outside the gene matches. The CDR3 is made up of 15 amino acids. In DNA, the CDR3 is TGTGCCATCAGTGAGCCGGGACAGGGAATTGATGGCTACACCTTC. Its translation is CAISEPGQGIDGYTF.

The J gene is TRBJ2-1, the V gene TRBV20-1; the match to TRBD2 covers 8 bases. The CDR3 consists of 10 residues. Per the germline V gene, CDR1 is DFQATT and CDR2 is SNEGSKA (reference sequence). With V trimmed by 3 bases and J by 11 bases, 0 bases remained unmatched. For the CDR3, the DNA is TGCAGTGCTAGTAGCGGGAAGCAGTTCTTC. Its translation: CSASSGKQFF.